Given below is one T cell receptor beta chain in context. Construction of the TCRbeta library involved unique molecular identifiers. MiXCR, run by TCRdb on the PCR reads, gives a single entry per CDR3 protein. The sample records a few hundred thousand distinct CDR3 sequences, approximately 12% being singletons. These data come from a study of T-cell reconstitution after alpha-beta-depleted transplantation in children. V dropped 0 bases and J dropped 0 bases, with 6 bases sitting between them. The CDR3 contains 14 residues. The receptor was derived from a human donor who donated a stem cell graft to a child with Fanconi anemia. The chain combines TRBV12-3 or TRBV12-4 with TRBJ2-7; D is uncertain. This specimen consisted of PBMCs, obtained from the stem cell graft. The CDR3 spells CASSLAQASYEQYF. The CDR3 DNA reads TGTGCCAGCAGTTTAGCGCAGGCCTCCTACGAGCAGTACTTC.